These T cell receptor beta chains were read from a single sample in a study of CD8+CD57+ T cells in acquired aplastic anemia. TCRdb passed the reads through MiXCR, listing each CDR3 protein once. Of 400,000 to 500,000 distinct CDR3 sequences in the sample, about 70% were seen once. The sample comprised sorted CD4+, CD8+, or CD8+CD57+ T cells (not recorded which) from PBMCs. The receptors were sampled from a human donor in good health, serving as a control. Both conserved end residues are part of each CDR3. A D gene is named only where the DNA matches it firmly. The size of a clone is reported for some rows only, either as once, few or many, or as a class for expanded clones.

TRBV7-2	TRBD1	TRBJ1-1	many	CASSATGGANTEAFF	TGTGCCAGCAGCGCGACAGGGGGCGCGAACACTGAAGCTTTCTTT
TRBV9	TRBD1	TRBJ1-6	NA	CASAGGGDSPLHF	TGTGCCAGCGCAGGGGGGGGGGATTCACCCCTCCACTTT
TRBV5-1	NA	TRBJ2-5	NA	CASSPPYGSQETQCF	TGCGCCAGCAGCCCACCGTACGGATCGCAAGAGACCCAGTGCTTC
TRBV2	NA	TRBJ1-1	NA	CASRHVVGQPEAFF	TGTGCCAGCAGGCACGTAGTCGGGCAACCAGAAGCTTTCTTT
TRBV9	NA	TRBJ1-1	NA	CASSVEATSEAMNTEAFF	TGTGCCAGCAGCGTAGAAGCTACCAGTGAAGCCATGAACACTGAAGCTTTCTTT
TRBV20-1	TRBD2	TRBJ2-3	many	CSAIIAGGSSSTDTQYF	TGCAGTGCTATAATAGCGGGGGGGTCGTCTAGCACAGATACGCAGTATTTT
TRBV15	NA	TRBJ2-7	NA	CATSRADYLYEQYF	TGTGCCACCAGCAGAGCGGACTACCTCTACGAGCAGTACTTC
TRBV7-2	NA	TRBJ1-2	NA	CASSPSGRECMDTF	TGTGCCAGCAGCCCGTCGGGTCGGGAGTGCATGGACACCTTC
TRBV7-7	NA	TRBJ2-3	NA	CASSQVRYAVIWPF	TGTGCTAGCAGCCAGGTGAGGTACGCAGTAATTTGGCCTTTT
TRBV9	NA	TRBJ2-7	many	CASSVGLGSGYEQYF	TGTGCCAGCAGCGTAGGGCTAGGGTCAGGATACGAGCAGTACTTC
TRBV7-3	NA	TRBJ1-5	NA	CVTTSAGSDQPQHF	TGTGTCACCACCTCTGCGGGAAGCGATCAGCCCCAGCATTTT
TRBV3-1	NA	TRBJ1-2	many	CASSRIAGAGGYTF	TGTGCCAGCAGCCGGATCGCAGGGGCGGGTGGCTACACCTTC
TRBV7-2	NA	TRBJ2-3	once	CASSPGQPTDTQYF	TGTGCCAGCAGCCCTGGACAGCCGACAGATACGCAGTATTTT
TRBV12-3/TRBV12-4	NA	TRBJ2-1	NA	CASSRTTYNEQFF	TGTGCCAGCAGTCGGACCACCTACAATGAGCAGTTCTTC
TRBV5-6	NA	TRBJ1-1	NA	CASSLLTGGTEAFF	TGTGCCAGCAGCTTGCTCACAGGAGGCACTGAAGCTTTCTTT
TRBV19	NA	TRBJ1-2	few	CATKSGESYGYTF	TGTGCCACCAAATCAGGGGAGTCGTATGGCTACACCTTC
TRBV7-2	NA	TRBJ1-3	NA	CASSLAGGSDGYIYF	TGTGCCAGCAGCTTAGCTGGGGGAAGCGATGGCTACATATATTTT
TRBV5-5	TRBD2	TRBJ2-7	NA	CASSLRQASGGARYEQYF	TGTGCCAGCAGCTTACGCCAGGCTAGCGGGGGGGCAAGGTACGAGCAGTACTTC
TRBV5-1	NA	TRBJ1-1	NA	CASSRTSGGFTEAFF	TGCGCCAGCAGCAGGACTAGCGGGGGGTTCACTGAAGCTTTCTTT
TRBV30	TRBD1	TRBJ1-5	NA	CAWSPDRRNQPQHF	TGTGCCTGGAGTCCGGACAGGAGAAATCAGCCCCAGCATTTT
TRBV6-5	NA	TRBJ1-5	NA	CASSVRPQDQPQHF	TGTGCCAGCAGTGTCAGGCCACAAGATCAGCCCCAGCATTTT
TRBV7-2	TRBD2	TRBJ2-3	many	CASSPSGGKLNTQYF	TGTGCCAGCAGCCCTAGCGGGGGGAAATTGAATACGCAGTATTTT
TRBV2	TRBD2	TRBJ2-5	NA	CASSALAGKETQYF	TGTGCCAGCAGTGCTCTAGCGGGGAAAGAGACCCAGTACTTC
TRBV30	NA	TRBJ2-2	few	CAWSVRGGWDTGELFF	TGTGCCTGGAGTGTCAGGGGGGGCTGGGACACCGGGGAGCTGTTTTTT
TRBV12-3/TRBV12-4	NA	TRBJ2-7	NA	CASSLDRTSVEQYF	TGTGCCAGCAGCCTCGACAGGACCTCCGTGGAGCAGTACTTC
TRBV25-1	NA	TRBJ2-7	NA	CASSEYHLYIVSEQYF	TGTGCCAGCAGTGAATACCACCTGTACATCGTCTCTGAGCAGTACTTT
TRBV15	TRBD2	TRBJ2-5	NA	CATSPRTSSATQYF	TGTGCCACCAGCCCCCGGACTAGCTCTGCGACCCAGTACTTC
TRBV9	NA	TRBJ2-3	NA	CASTGDNANEQFYF	TGTGCCAGCACCGGGGACAACGCCAATGAGCAGTTCTATTTT
TRBV2	NA	TRBJ1-3	NA	CASSLVDSPVRASGKAIYF	TGTGCCAGCAGCTTAGTGGACAGCCCGGTGCGCGCCTCTGGAAAAGCCATATATTTT
TRBV4-3	TRBD1	TRBJ2-1	NA	CASPPGTGASYNEQFF	TGCGCCAGCCCCCCAGGGACAGGGGCATCCTACAATGAGCAGTTCTTC
TRBV27	TRBD1	TRBJ1-2	few	CASRLRGRGYGYTF	TGTGCCAGCAGACTAAGGGGGCGCGGCTATGGCTACACCTTC
TRBV5-1	NA	TRBJ1-1	NA	CASSRDLAGPTEAFF	TGCGCCAGCAGCCGCGATCTGGCGGGGCCGACTGAAGCTTTCTTT
TRBV11-2	NA	TRBJ1-3	NA	CASSIETTRSGNTIYF	TGTGCCAGCAGCATAGAAACCACCCGCTCTGGAAACACCATATATTTT
TRBV2	NA	TRBJ2-1	once	CASSMRRGTYKEQFF	TGTGCCAGCAGCATGAGGCGGGGCACCTACAAGGAGCAGTTCTTC
TRBV7-2	TRBD1	TRBJ2-5	few	CASSLSAGGGGTQYF	TGTGCCAGCAGCTTATCCGCAGGGGGCGGAGGGACCCAGTACTTC
TRBV12-3/TRBV12-4	NA	TRBJ2-1	NA	CASSRKNRSSYNEQFF	TGTGCCAGCAGTAGGAAAAATCGGAGCTCCTACAATGAGCAGTTCTTC
TRBV7-6	NA	TRBJ2-1	NA	CASRRERETQYNGQFF	TGTGCCAGCAGAAGAGAGAGGGAAACCCAGTACAATGGGCAGTTCTTC
TRBV7-9	TRBD2	TRBJ2-4	NA	CASSFERESDIQYF	TGTGCCAGCAGCTTTGAGCGGGAGTCAGACATTCAGTACTTC
TRBV6-2/TRBV6-3	NA	TRBJ1-5	NA	CAVRQPPNQPQHF	TGTGCCGTTCGACAGCCTCCTAATCAGCCCCAGCATTTT
TRBV5-1	NA	TRBJ1-2	NA	CASSLSAGLPYGYTF	TGCGCCAGCAGCTTGTCGGCAGGGCTCCCATATGGCTACACCTTC
TRBV6-5	NA	TRBJ1-3	many	CASSSNREGGNTIYF	TGTGCCAGCAGTTCAAACAGGGAAGGGGGAAACACCATATATTTT
TRBV7-9	NA	TRBJ2-7	NA	CASTGGRPSTSRQF	NA
TRBV20-1	NA	TRBJ2-1	NA	CSASATGF	TGCAGTGCTAGTGCTACAGGGTTC
TRBV6-6	NA	TRBJ2-7	NA	CAHTNTEAYEQYF	TGTGCCCACACGAATACAGAAGCCTACGAGCAGTACTTC
TRBV20-1	TRBD1	TRBJ1-2	NA	CSARIQGGQPYTF	TGCAGTGCTAGGATACAGGGGGGGCAGCCCTACACCTTC
TRBV20-1	TRBD1	TRBJ1-6	many	CSAREATGGNSPLHF	TGCAGTGCTAGAGAGGCGACAGGGGGAAATTCACCCCTCCACTTT
TRBV29-1	NA	TRBJ1-1	many	CSVAEDRNTEAFF	TGCAGCGTCGCTGAGGACAGGAACACTGAAGCTTTCTTT
TRBV12-3/TRBV12-4	NA	TRBJ1-5	NA	CASSSNQVQSQHF	TGTGCCAGCAGTTCAAACCAGGTCCAGTCCCAGCATTTT
TRBV20-1	TRBD2	TRBJ2-7	few	CSASLQRGGIGEQYF	TGCAGTGCTAGTCTCCAGCGGGGGGGGATCGGGGAGCAGTACTTC
TRBV15	NA	TRBJ2-5	NA	CATSRHLTEETQYF	TGTGCCACCAGCCGGCACCTGACAGAGGAGACGCAGTACTTC
TRBV2	NA	TRBJ2-7	NA	CASSSVHRDYEQYF	TGTGCCAGCAGTTCAGTTCACAGGGACTACGAGCAGTACTTC
TRBV9	TRBD1	TRBJ1-4	NA	CASSVAGGDNEKLFF	TGTGCCAGCAGCGTCGCAGGGGGGGATAATGAAAAACTGTTTTTT
TRBV5-5	NA	TRBJ2-3	NA	CASSLWFSGSDTQYF	TGTGCCAGCAGCCTTTGGTTCAGTGGATCAGATACGCAGTATTTT
TRBV20-1	NA	TRBJ2-1	many	CSASSVKGSYNEQFF	TGCAGTGCTTCTAGCGTGAAGGGCTCCTACAATGAGCAGTTCTTC
TRBV20-1	TRBD1	TRBJ1-1	many	CSARDLLGQGVLNTEAFF	TGCAGTGCTAGAGATCTCTTGGGACAGGGGGTTTTGAACACTGAAGCTTTCTTT
TRBV15	NA	TRBJ1-1	NA	CASTRGTGNSELYF	TGTGCCAGCACCCGGGGAACCGGGAATTCTGAACTCTACTTT
TRBV9	NA	TRBJ1-1	many	CASSLRGAEAFF	TGTGCCAGCAGCTTACGGGGTGCTGAAGCTTTCTTT
TRBV19	NA	TRBJ2-5	NA	CASRKQGGWETQYF	TGTGCCAGTAGGAAGCAGGGAGGATGGGAGACCCAGTACTTC
TRBV19	NA	TRBJ2-7	NA	CASIDRIDAYEQYF	TGTGCCAGTATCGACAGGATAGACGCCTACGAGCAGTACTTC